Listed below are T cell receptor beta chains from one sample, sequenced in a study of blood T cell dynamics during melanoma immunotherapy. TCRdb keeps only in-frame clones here, not all; method: immunoSEQ multiplex PCR. The table records roughly 8,900 clones, 70% to 90% of them present only once. The input for sequencing was blood, taken from a patient treated with checkpoint blockade. These receptors came from a human donor with melanoma. CDR3s include the opening cysteine and the closing phenylalanine or tryptophan. The D gene is left open where the match is weak. Part of the rows lack a size; the others show once, few, many or a class for expanded clones.

DNA: TGTGCCAGCAGCTTGGGACTAGCGGAGTACCAAGAGACCCAGTACTTC; CDR3: CASSLGLAEYQETQYF; J: TRBJ2-5; size: NA; V: TRBV5-4; D: TRBD2; length: 16
DNA: TGTGCCAGTAGTATATCGGGTTTCGGGGAGCTGTTTTTT; CDR3: CASSISGFGELFF; J: TRBJ2-2; size: NA; V: TRBV19; D: NA; length: 13
DNA: TGTGCCAGCAGTGTTGAGGGGATAAGCAATCAGCCCCAGCATTTT; CDR3: CASSVEGISNQPQHF; J: TRBJ1-5; size: NA; V: TRBV2; D: NA; length: 15
DNA: TGTGCCAGCTCACCAGGAAGGGGGAACACTGAAGCTTTCTTT; CDR3: CASSPGRGNTEAFF; J: TRBJ1-1; size: NA; V: TRBV18; D: NA; length: 14
DNA: TGCGCCAGCAGCAACCTACAGGGCAATGAGCAGTTCTTC; CDR3: CASSNLQGNEQFF; J: TRBJ2-1; size: NA; V: TRBV5-1; D: NA; length: 13
DNA: TGCGCCAGCAGCTTGGAGGGCACGCAAGAGACCCAGTACTTC; CDR3: CASSLEGTQETQYF; J: TRBJ2-5; size: NA; V: TRBV5-1; D: NA; length: 14
DNA: TGTGCCAGCAGCTACTCCGGGGGGCCCCACGGGGAGCTGTTTTTT; CDR3: CASSYSGGPHGELFF; J: TRBJ2-2; size: NA; V: TRBV11-3; D: NA; length: 15
DNA: TGCAGCGTCCGTCGGGAAGGGGAGAACACTGAAGCTTTCTTT; CDR3: CSVRREGENTEAFF; J: TRBJ1-1; size: few; V: TRBV29-1; D: NA; length: 14
DNA: TGCAGCGTCCTGAGTGGAACAGATACGCAGTATTTT; CDR3: CSVLSGTDTQYF; J: TRBJ2-3; size: NA; V: TRBV29-1; D: NA; length: 12
DNA: TGTGCCAGCAGCCACCGACTCCCAAGAAACTACGAGCAGTACTTC; CDR3: CASSHRLPRNYEQYF; J: TRBJ2-7; size: NA; V: TRBV28; D: NA; length: 15
DNA: TGTGCCAGCAGCCAATCCGGGACTAGCGGGAGCGATGAGCAGTTCTTC; CDR3: CASSQSGTSGSDEQFF; J: TRBJ2-1; size: NA; V: TRBV4-2; D: TRBD2; length: 16
DNA: TGTGCCAGCGGCAGCCGGGGTCCTAATGAAAAACTGTTTTTT; CDR3: CASGSRGPNEKLFF; J: TRBJ1-4; size: NA; V: TRBV28; D: NA; length: 14
DNA: TGTGCCAGCAGCTTAGGAGGAGGAGCAGGGCTGTACGAGCAGTACTTC; CDR3: CASSLGGGAGLYEQYF; J: TRBJ2-7; size: NA; V: TRBV7-9; D: NA; length: 16
DNA: TGTGCCAGCAGGACAGGGTTCGCGAACACCGGGGAGCTGTTTTTT; CDR3: CASRTGFANTGELFF; J: TRBJ2-2; size: once; V: TRBV2; D: TRBD1; length: 15
DNA: TGTGCCAGCAGCTTAGAAGGGAACTATGGCTACACCTTC; CDR3: CASSLEGNYGYTF; J: TRBJ1-2; size: NA; V: TRBV7-9; D: NA; length: 13
DNA: TGTGCCAGCACCGCTGGCAGCTCCTACGAGCAGTACTTC; CDR3: CASTAGSSYEQYF; J: TRBJ2-7; size: NA; V: TRBV2; D: NA; length: 13
DNA: TGTGCCAGCAGGCAGGGGGCGTGGGAGACCCAGTACTTC; CDR3: CASRQGAWETQYF; J: TRBJ2-5; size: NA; V: TRBV2; D: TRBD1; length: 13
DNA: TGTGCCAGCAGTGGGGGGCTTGGCCAGCCCCAGCATTTT; CDR3: CASSGGLGQPQHF; J: TRBJ1-5; size: NA; V: TRBV2; D: NA; length: 13
DNA: TGTGCCAGCAGTTTGTTAGACTCCTACAATGAGCAGTTCTTC; CDR3: CASSLLDSYNEQFF; J: TRBJ2-1; size: NA; V: TRBV28; D: NA; length: 14
DNA: TGTGCCAGCAGCCGCGGGCGGAACTACGAGCAGTACTTC; CDR3: CASSRGRNYEQYF; J: TRBJ2-7; size: NA; V: TRBV5-5; D: NA; length: 13
DNA: TGTGCCAGCAGCTTAGCCTCAGGGAACTATGGCTACACCTTC; CDR3: CASSLASGNYGYTF; J: TRBJ1-2; size: NA; V: TRBV7-9; D: NA; length: 14
DNA: TGTGCCAGCAGCCATTCAGGAGGGATGGGCCCCCACTCCTACGAGCAGTACTTC; CDR3: CASSHSGGMGPHSYEQYF; J: TRBJ2-7; size: NA; V: TRBV14; D: NA; length: 18
DNA: TGTGCCAGTAGTAATAGCGGGAGGTGGGAGACCCAGTACTTC; CDR3: CASSNSGRWETQYF; J: TRBJ2-5; size: once; V: TRBV19; D: TRBD2; length: 14
DNA: TGTGCCAGCAGTGGGGGAGTAGGGGAGACCCAGTACTTC; CDR3: CASSGGVGETQYF; J: TRBJ2-5; size: NA; V: TRBV6-1; D: NA; length: 13
DNA: TGCGCCAGCAGCCGGGGACTAGCAAGAGGGTTGGAGCAGTTCTTC; CDR3: CASSRGLARGLEQFF; J: TRBJ2-1; size: NA; V: TRBV4-1; D: TRBD2; length: 15
DNA: TGTGCCAGCAGCTTAGTTCTGGGGACCCGGGGGAACACTGAAGCTTTCTTT; CDR3: CASSLVLGTRGNTEAFF; J: TRBJ1-1; size: NA; V: TRBV11-2; D: NA; length: 17
DNA: TGCAGTGCTCATTCTAGCTACGAGCAGTACTTC; CDR3: CSAHSSYEQYF; J: TRBJ2-7; size: NA; V: TRBV20-1; D: NA; length: 11
DNA: TGCGCCAGCAGTGAGACAGCCTTAGTCGATGGCTACACCTTC; CDR3: CASSETALVDGYTF; J: TRBJ1-2; size: NA; V: TRBV10-2; D: NA; length: 14
DNA: TGTGCCAGCAGCTTACTTGCGGGTTTGAACGAGCAGTACTTC; CDR3: CASSLLAGLNEQYF; J: TRBJ2-7; size: once; V: TRBV7-9; D: NA; length: 14
DNA: TGTGCCAGCAGTTTTACGGCCACAGATACGCAGTATTTT; CDR3: CASSFTATDTQYF; J: TRBJ2-3; size: NA; V: TRBV28; D: NA; length: 13
DNA: TGTGCCAGCAGCCTGGGCGTCGTTCGGGGATCTGGCTACACCTTC; CDR3: CASSLGVVRGSGYTF; J: TRBJ1-2; size: NA; V: TRBV28; D: NA; length: 15
DNA: TGTGCCAGCAGTCTGAACTACGAGCAGTACTTC; CDR3: CASSLNYEQYF; J: TRBJ2-7; size: once; V: TRBV28; D: NA; length: 11
DNA: TGTGCCATCAGTGAGGTTAGCGGGGAGCTGTTTTTT; CDR3: CAISEVSGELFF; J: TRBJ2-2; size: NA; V: TRBV10-3; D: NA; length: 12
DNA: TGTGCCAGTAGTATAGGGGGGTCCGATGATACGCAGTATTTT; CDR3: CASSIGGSDDTQYF; J: TRBJ2-3; size: once; V: TRBV19; D: NA; length: 14
DNA: TGTGCCAGCGGTAGGGGTGTCTCGAATGAGCAGTTCTTC; CDR3: CASGRGVSNEQFF; J: TRBJ2-1; size: once; V: TRBV28; D: NA; length: 13
DNA: TGTGCCAGTAGTTCGGACAGTTCTAATTCACCCCTCCACTTT; CDR3: CASSSDSSNSPLHF; J: TRBJ1-6; size: NA; V: TRBV19; D: NA; length: 14
DNA: TGTGCCAGCAGCTCGGACAGGGGACGCGAGCAGTACTTC; CDR3: CASSSDRGREQYF; J: TRBJ2-7; size: few; V: TRBV5-6; D: TRBD1; length: 13
DNA: TGCGCCAGCAGCCCTGTACTAGCGATCTCCTACAATGAGCAGTTCTTC; CDR3: CASSPVLAISYNEQFF; J: TRBJ2-1; size: NA; V: TRBV5-1; D: TRBD2; length: 16
DNA: TGCGCCAGCAGTACTAACTCGCCGGAAGAAGCTTTCTTT; CDR3: CASSTNSPEEAFF; J: TRBJ1-1; size: NA; V: TRBV10-1; D: NA; length: 13
DNA: TGTGCCAGCCGGGCTGACAGGCTGAGTACTAACTATGGCTACACCTTC; CDR3: CASRADRLSTNYGYTF; J: TRBJ1-2; size: once; V: TRBV28; D: NA; length: 16
DNA: TGCAGCGGAACTATAGCGACCACGAGAGGGACAGATACGCAGTATTTT; CDR3: CSGTIATTRGTDTQYF; J: TRBJ2-3; size: NA; V: TRBV29-1; D: NA; length: 16
DNA: TGTGCCAGCAGCCAAGATAGCAGCAGAGAGACCCAGTACTTC; CDR3: CASSQDSSRETQYF; J: TRBJ2-5; size: NA; V: TRBV14; D: NA; length: 14
DNA: TGTGCCAGTAGTATAGGGGGTCAGCCCCAGCATTTT; CDR3: CASSIGGQPQHF; J: TRBJ1-5; size: few; V: TRBV19; D: NA; length: 12
DNA: TGCGCCAGCAGCCAAGAGGCCAGTATCCAAAGCAATCAGCCCCAGCATTTT; CDR3: CASSQEASIQSNQPQHF; J: TRBJ1-5; size: NA; V: TRBV4-1; D: NA; length: 17
DNA: TGTGCCACCAGCAGCATATATCAGCCCCAGCATTTT; CDR3: CATSSIYQPQHF; J: TRBJ1-5; size: NA; V: TRBV15; D: NA; length: 12
DNA: TGTGCCAGCAGTCCCGGGGAGGGGACCCAGTACTTC; CDR3: CASSPGEGTQYF; J: TRBJ2-5; size: NA; V: TRBV2; D: TRBD2; length: 12
DNA: TGTGCCAGCAGTCGCCGGGACAGGGGTTCTTCGCCCCAGCATTTT; CDR3: CASSRRDRGSSPQHF; J: TRBJ1-5; size: NA; V: TRBV6-6; D: TRBD1; length: 15
DNA: TGTGCCAGTAGTATGATCGGGGGGGCTGGAAATCAGCCCCAGCATTTT; CDR3: CASSMIGGAGNQPQHF; J: TRBJ1-5; size: NA; V: TRBV19; D: NA; length: 16
DNA: TGTGCCACCAGCAGAGATGGGGCCCTAGGTCTAGATTCAAAGGACGAGCAGTACTTC; CDR3: CATSRDGALGLDSKDEQYF; J: TRBJ2-7; size: NA; V: TRBV15; D: NA; length: 19
DNA: TGTGCCAGCAGTGACTGGGCGAGTGAAGCTTTCTTT; CDR3: CASSDWASEAFF; J: TRBJ1-1; size: few; V: TRBV6-1; D: NA; length: 12
DNA: TGCGCCAGCAGTCATAAGGGACAGGGATTCTCCTACGAGCAGTACTTC; CDR3: CASSHKGQGFSYEQYF; J: TRBJ2-7; size: NA; V: TRBV23-1; D: TRBD1; length: 16
DNA: TGCAGCGTTGAAGGAAGGAGGGGACAGGGGGTTAATGGCAATCAGCCCCAGCATTTT; CDR3: CSVEGRRGQGVNGNQPQHF; J: TRBJ1-5; size: NA; V: TRBV29-1; D: TRBD1; length: 19